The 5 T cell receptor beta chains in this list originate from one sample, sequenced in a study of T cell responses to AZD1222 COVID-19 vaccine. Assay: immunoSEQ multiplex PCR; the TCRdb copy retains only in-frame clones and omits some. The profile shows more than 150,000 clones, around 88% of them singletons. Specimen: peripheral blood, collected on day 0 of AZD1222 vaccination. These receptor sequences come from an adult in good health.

In DNA, the CDR3 is TGTGCCAGTAGTATCCGAGACAGGGGAGGCGGGGAGCTCACCGGGGAGCTGTTTTTT. As protein: CASSIRDRGGGELTGELFF. The V gene is TRBV19, the J gene TRBJ2-2; TRBD1 aligns across 8 bases. CDR1 is LNHDA, CDR2 SQIVND, per germline (reference sequence). After removal of 3 bases from V and 4 bases from J, the junction contained 16 bases not matched to a gene. The CDR3 is made up of 19 amino acids.

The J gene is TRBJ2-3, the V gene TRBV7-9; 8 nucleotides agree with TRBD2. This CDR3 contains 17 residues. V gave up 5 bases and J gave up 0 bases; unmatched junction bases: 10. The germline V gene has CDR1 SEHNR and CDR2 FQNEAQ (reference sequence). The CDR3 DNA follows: TGTGCCAGCAGCGACGGCCAACTAGCGGCTAGCACAGATACGCAGTATTTT. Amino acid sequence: CASSDGQLAASTDTQYF.

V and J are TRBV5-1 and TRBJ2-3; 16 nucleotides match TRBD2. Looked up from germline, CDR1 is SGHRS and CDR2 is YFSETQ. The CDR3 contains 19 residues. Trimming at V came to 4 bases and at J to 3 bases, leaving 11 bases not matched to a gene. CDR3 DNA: TGCGCCAGCAGCCCTGAGGGACTAGCGGGGGGGCCTCGGACAGATACGCAGTATTTT. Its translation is CASSPEGLAGGPRTDTQYF.

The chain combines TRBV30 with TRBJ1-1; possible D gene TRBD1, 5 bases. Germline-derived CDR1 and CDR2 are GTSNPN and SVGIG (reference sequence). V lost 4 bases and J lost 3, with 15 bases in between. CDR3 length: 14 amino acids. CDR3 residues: CAWIGQGGHTEAFF. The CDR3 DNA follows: TGTGCCTGGATTGGGCAGGGAGGTCACACTGAAGCTTTCTTT.

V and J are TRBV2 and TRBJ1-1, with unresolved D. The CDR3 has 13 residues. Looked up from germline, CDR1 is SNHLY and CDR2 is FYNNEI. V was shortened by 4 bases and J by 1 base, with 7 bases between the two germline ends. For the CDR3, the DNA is TGTGCCAGCAGTGGGGTTTGGAACACTGAAGCTTTCTTT. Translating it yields CASSGVWNTEAFF.